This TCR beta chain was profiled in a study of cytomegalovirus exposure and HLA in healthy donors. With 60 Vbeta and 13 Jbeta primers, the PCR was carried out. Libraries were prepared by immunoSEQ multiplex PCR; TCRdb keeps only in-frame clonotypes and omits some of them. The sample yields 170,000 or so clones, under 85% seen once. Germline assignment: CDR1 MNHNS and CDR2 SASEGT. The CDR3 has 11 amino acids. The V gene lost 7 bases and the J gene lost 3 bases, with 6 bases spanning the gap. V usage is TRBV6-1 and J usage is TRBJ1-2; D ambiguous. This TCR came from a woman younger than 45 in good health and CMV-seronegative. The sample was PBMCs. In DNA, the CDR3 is TGTGCCAGCAAGAGGGACTATGGCTACACCTTC. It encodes CASKRDYGYTF.